This is a list of T cell receptor beta chains from one sample in a study of T cell responses to AZD1222 COVID-19 vaccine. Sequencing used immunoSEQ multiplex PCR; TCRdb keeps in-frame clones, though not all of them. In the table there are 90,000 to 120,000 clones, about 90% of which are singletons. The sample here was peripheral blood, taken on day 0 of AZD1222 vaccination. These receptors were collected from an adult in good health. Both conserved end residues are part of each CDR3. The order of the fields is J gene, D gene, CDR3 length, V gene, clone size, CDR3 DNA, CDR3 protein. The D gene is left open where the match is weak. The size entry is marked missing in some rows and otherwise reads once, few, many or a size class.

TRBJ1-6	TRBD1	16	TRBV28	NA	TGTGCCAGCAGCTCTTCCGGGACAGCGCCACGATCACCCCTCCACTTT	CASSSSGTAPRSPLHF
TRBJ1-2	NA	14	TRBV19	NA	TGTGCCAGTAGTATAGGGACGGCCCCCTATGGCTACACCTTC	CASSIGTAPYGYTF
TRBJ1-2	NA	16	TRBV24-1	NA	TGTGCCACCAGTGATTCAGTACGAGGTTTAAACTATGGCTACACCTTC	CATSDSVRGLNYGYTF
TRBJ2-7	NA	15	TRBV6-5	NA	TGTGCCAGCAGACTCACCGGGCCCGCGGGCTACGAGCAGTACTTC	CASRLTGPAGYEQYF
TRBJ2-7	TRBD1	13	TRBV19	NA	TGTGCCAGATCATGGGACAGCAACTACGAGCAGTACTTC	CARSWDSNYEQYF
TRBJ2-1	TRBD2	11	TRBV5-4	NA	TGTGCCAGCAGCCGGCGGGAGGAGCAGTTCTTC	CASSRREEQFF
TRBJ2-7	TRBD2	15	TRBV18	NA	TGTGCCAGCTCACCGGCGGACGGGGGGGGCTACGAGCAGTACTTC	CASSPADGGGYEQYF
TRBJ1-1	NA	13	TRBV4-3	NA	TGCGCCAGCAGCCAAGGCGCCCCCAGTGAAGCTTTCTTT	CASSQGAPSEAFF
TRBJ2-2	TRBD2	15	TRBV28	NA	TGTGCCAGCCGGGAAGCGGGACTTAACACCGGGGAGCTGTTTTTT	CASREAGLNTGELFF
TRBJ2-2	NA	14	TRBV5-5	NA	TGTGCCAGCAGCCTAGTCCTAAACACCGGGGAGCTGTTTTTT	CASSLVLNTGELFF
TRBJ2-7	NA	15	TRBV6-1	NA	TGTGCCAGCAGTGAAGCATGGGGCAGCTTCTACGAGCAGTACTTC	CASSEAWGSFYEQYF
TRBJ1-6	NA	17	TRBV5-5	once	TGTGCCAGCAGCCCCAAGAGTGACGGGCGTTATAATTCACCCCTCCACTTT	CASSPKSDGRYNSPLHF
TRBJ1-4	TRBD1	15	TRBV27	once	TGTGCCAGCAGTTTATCTAGACAGGGCTACGAAAAACTGTTTTTT	CASSLSRQGYEKLFF
TRBJ2-7	TRBD1	12	TRBV10-3	NA	TGTGCCATCAGCGACAGGGGAAGCGAGCAGTACTTC	CAISDRGSEQYF
TRBJ2-7	NA	14	TRBV30	NA	TGTGCCTGGATTAGGTCCACAGTATCTTCCGAGCAGTACTTC	CAWIRSTVSSEQYF
TRBJ2-1	TRBD2	14	TRBV19	NA	TGTGCCAGTAAAGTTGGGACTAGCACAAATGAGCAGTTCTTC	CASKVGTSTNEQFF
TRBJ2-4	NA	10	TRBV19	NA	TGTGCCAGTAGTAAAAACATTCAGTACTTC	CASSKNIQYF
TRBJ2-3	TRBD2	16	TRBV5-1	NA	TGCGCCAGCAGCTCCCGGTTAGCGGGAGGGGCAGATACGCAGTATTTT	CASSSRLAGGADTQYF
TRBJ2-2	NA	15	TRBV9	NA	TGTGCCAGCACCGTCCAGCCAGGGATGGCCGGGGAGCTGTTTTTT	CASTVQPGMAGELFF
TRBJ2-7	NA	13	TRBV12-3/TRBV12-4	NA	TGTGCCAGCACCCCGGCGAGGGGCAACGAGCAGTACTTC	CASTPARGNEQYF
TRBJ2-7	TRBD2	14	TRBV7-2	few	TGTGCCAGCAGGGGACCGGGACTAGAATACGAGCAGTACTTC	CASRGPGLEYEQYF
TRBJ1-5	NA	18	TRBV5-1	once	TGCGCCAGCAGCTTGGATCAATCAGGGATGGATAGCAATCAGCCCCAGCATTTT	CASSLDQSGMDSNQPQHF
TRBJ1-6	NA	14	TRBV28	once	TGTGCCAGCAGCCCAGGGTCCTTGGATTCACCCCTCCACTTT	CASSPGSLDSPLHF
TRBJ1-3	NA	15	TRBV30	NA	TGTGCCTGGAGTGTATCCCCCAGAGCTGGAAACACCATATATTTT	CAWSVSPRAGNTIYF
TRBJ2-2	NA	17	TRBV27	few	TGTGCCAGCAGTCCCTTACAGGGTGGGAAGAACACCGGGGAGCTGTTTTTT	CASSPLQGGKNTGELFF
TRBJ1-6	NA	14	TRBV5-6	NA	TGTGCCAGCAGCTTGGGCCGGGAGGCTTCACCCCTCCACTTT	CASSLGREASPLHF
TRBJ2-1	TRBD2	18	TRBV6-2/TRBV6-3	NA	TGTGCCAGCAGTTACCCCCTACTAGCGGCGCCCCCGGGAAGTGAGCAGTTCTTC	CASSYPLLAAPPGSEQFF
TRBJ2-1	TRBD1	18	TRBV7-7	NA	TGTGCTAGCAGCTTAGGCCCCCCTGGAGGGACAGGGGGCTATGAGCAGTTCTTC	CASSLGPPGGTGGYEQFF
TRBJ1-2	NA	16	TRBV19	NA	TGTGCCAGTAGTATATCTTGGGGGGTGAAGTCATATGGCTACACCTTC	CASSISWGVKSYGYTF
TRBJ1-1	NA	14	TRBV10-3	NA	TGTGCCAACTCCCTCAGAGGGGACGACACTGAAGCTTTCTTT	CANSLRGDDTEAFF
TRBJ2-3	NA	12	TRBV9	NA	TGTGCCAGCAGCGTAGCCGGGGATACGCAGTATTTT	CASSVAGDTQYF
TRBJ2-3	TRBD2	15	TRBV4-1	NA	TGCGCCAGCAGGCCGAGCGGGAGAGTGACAGATACGCAGTATTTT	CASRPSGRVTDTQYF
TRBJ1-3	NA	14	TRBV11-2	NA	TGTGCCAGCAGCTTGTTGCAGGCCACAATGGTGTCGTATTTT	CASSLLQATMVSYF
TRBJ1-5	TRBD1	15	TRBV15	once	TGTGCCACCAGCAGGTCGACAGGGGTCTATCAGCCCCAGCATTTT	CATSRSTGVYQPQHF
TRBJ1-4	NA	15	TRBV30	NA	TGTGCCTGGACTAAGGGCGTCCTCCGAGGTGAAAAACTGTTTTTT	CAWTKGVLRGEKLFF
TRBJ2-1	TRBD2	14	TRBV7-3	few	TGTGCCAGCAGCTTAACGTCGGCTAGCGGTGAGCAGTTCTTC	CASSLTSASGEQFF
TRBJ1-3	NA	14	TRBV5-1	NA	TGCGCCAGCAGGACGGCCACCTCTGGAAACACCATATATTTT	CASRTATSGNTIYF
TRBJ1-6	NA	16	TRBV11-2	NA	TGTGCCAGCAGCTTAGAAGGGACACTTTTAGCTTCACCCCTCCACTTT	CASSLEGTLLASPLHF
TRBJ1-6	NA	20	TRBV28	NA	TGTGCCAGCAGCCCCCGTCCGGGATGGGGCTACGAATCCTATAATTCACCCCTCCACTTT	CASSPRPGWGYESYNSPLHF
TRBJ1-5	NA	12	TRBV18	NA	TGTGCCAGCTCACCATCCAATCAGCCCCAGCATTTT	CASSPSNQPQHF
TRBJ2-3	NA	12	TRBV19	NA	TGTGCCAGTAGCCTGAGCGGTGATACGCAGTATTTT	CASSLSGDTQYF
TRBJ1-2	TRBD1	15	TRBV29-1	NA	TGCAGCGTTGAGACGACAGGGGGTTTTAACTATGGCTACACCTTC	CSVETTGGFNYGYTF
TRBJ2-5	NA	11	TRBV27	NA	TGTGCCAGCACCGCCTTGGGGACCCAGTACTTC	CASTALGTQYF
TRBJ2-2	TRBD2	17	TRBV7-3	NA	TGTGCCAGCAGCCCCCCCGGGGTAGCGGGAGGGATCGGGGAGCTGTTTTTT	CASSPPGVAGGIGELFF
TRBJ1-6	NA	12	TRBV6-4	NA	TGTGCCAGCAGGGGGGGTAATTCACCCCTCCACTTT	CASRGGNSPLHF
TRBJ1-1	TRBD1	13	TRBV2	NA	TGTGCCAGCGTACAGGGGGAGAACACTGAAGCTTTCTTT	CASVQGENTEAFF